This T cell receptor beta chain was recorded in a study of T cells in Graves' hyperthyroidism and ophthalmopathy (dated by TCRdb to the late 2010s). Notes on the research overall: Peripheral blood samples were taken at initial diagnosis, before any treatment was given. A discovery cohort of about a hundred patients, about 40 with Graves' ophthalmopathy and more than 55 with stable Graves' hyperthyroidism, was used to find distinguishing TCR V-J signatures. Whether ophthalmopathy could be predicted prospectively was tested in an independent validation cohort made up of 18 to 20 hyperthyroidism patients plus 17 patients who later progressed to ophthalmopathy. For training and testing, the 100 or so patients in the discovery cohort were randomly divided in a 7:3 ratio. In about 6 Graves' hyperthyroidism patients, the study also compared T-cell repertoires from thyroid tissue with T-cell repertoires from blood. After sampling, hyperthyroidism patients received methimazole starting at 30 mg daily, and ophthalmopathy patients received high-dose intravenous methylprednisolone. TCR Vbeta CDR3 sequencing of 135 peripheral blood samples (around 45 ophthalmopathy, roughly 72 hyperthyroidism and approximately 17 progressor patients) is reported in the paper.

Amplification of TCR beta CDR3 regions was carried out from RNA transcripts. A first-round RT-PCR of the TCR CDR3 used the HTBI primer set with the Qiagen OneStep RT-PCR kit. Libraries were constructed in a second round of multiplex PCR, after which size selection and purification were performed. Sequencing of the libraries was done on an Illumina HiSeq2000 using paired-end 100 bp reads. As for the authors' bioinformatics: Raw data were processed with SOAPnuke, discarding reads with adapters, uncalled bases, mean Phred below 15, or no exact constant-primer or identifier match. High-quality paired reads were merged using COPE v1.2.5, and each unique nucleotide sequence was defined as a clonotype. MiTCR v1.1 was used to align clonotypes to the IMGT TRBV, TRBD and TRBJ reference segments. The analysis included only V-J combinations with a frequency above 0.0001, which together covered around 99% of the repertoires. The TCS score was defined as F50 (clonal expansion) divided by E x V (chaos), with BLOSUM62-based TCRdist calculated between CDR3 peptides within each V-J. Welch's t-statistics and random forest reduced fewer than 600 V-J features to 13, which were used in a naive Bayes classifier (R e1071). The public reads were reprocessed in TCRdb via fastp at Q25 and MiXCR, keeping in-frame beta chains. When rows share a CDR3 protein, they turn into one entry using the most common DNA and genes. The V and J calls here are based on TCRdb, not the publication. The sample table shows fewer than 900,000 distinct CDR3 sequences, and 15% to 20% are seen once. Approximately 8.4% of the sample rests with the top ten.

General conclusions and limits of the study: In validation, progression to ophthalmopathy was predicted by the model with 70.59% sensitivity and 72.22% specificity, a median of about 6.4 months before onset. No statistical method was used to fix the sample size in advance, and group allocation was not hidden from the investigators. In cross-validation, a model built on a 13 V-J signature told ophthalmopathy apart from stable hyperthyroidism with about 90% sensitivity and about 81% specificity, and in testing the same model reached 80%/75%. Most expanded thyroid clonotypes (frequency above 0.001) were also detected in blood, suggesting blood repertoires may reflect thyroid immune responses.

Clipping removes 6 bases from V and 6 bases from J, with 6 as the unmatched junction base count. From cysteine to phenylalanine, the CDR3 is 14 amino acids long. CDR3 DNA only is kept here, 42 bases in frame from base 1. As encoded in the germline V gene, CDR1 is ENHRY while CDR2 is SYGVKD. Stable Graves' hyperthyroidism was defined as the absence of progression to ophthalmopathy over 18 months of follow-up. The hyperthyroidism patients were between 18 and 65 years old and newly diagnosed, with a disease duration of less than 2 months. Any patient with an uncontrolled infection, another autoimmune disease, pregnancy or lactation was excluded. Diagnoses were based on clinical symptoms, serum thyroxine and TRAb, thyroid ultrasound and orbital computed tomography. PBMCs were separated from roughly 10 ml of fresh peripheral blood using Ficoll-Paque density gradient centrifugation. Total RNA was extracted with Trizol reagent, and quality was checked on an Agilent 2100 Bioanalyzer.

For this clonotype: Its binding antigen is unknown. Nothing much larger sits one base from this clone, and base qualities are not available.

The specimen sequenced was blood. The rearranged segments are TRBV10-3 and TRBJ1-1; the central 11 bases match TRBD1. This receptor was taken from a man between 18 and 35 years old with Graves' hyperthyroidism. The nucleotides read TGTGCCATCAGGCCCCCGGGACAGGGGGCTGAAGCTTTCTTT. The encoded protein is CAIRPPGQGAEAFF.